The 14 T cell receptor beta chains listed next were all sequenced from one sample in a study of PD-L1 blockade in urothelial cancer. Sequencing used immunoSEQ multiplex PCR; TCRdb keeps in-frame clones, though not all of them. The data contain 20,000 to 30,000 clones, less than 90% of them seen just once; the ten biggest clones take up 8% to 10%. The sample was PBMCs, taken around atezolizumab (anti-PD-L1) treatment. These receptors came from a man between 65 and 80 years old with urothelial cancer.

CDR3 in amino acids: CASSFDIYNEQFF. CDR3 nucleotides: TGTGCCAGCAGCTTCGACATCTACAATGAGCAGTTCTTC. The chain combines TRBV7-6 with TRBJ2-1, with no clear D. CDR3 length equals 13 residues. The V end lost 3 bases, the J end lost 3 bases, and 6 bases lay between the germline ends. Germline loops: CDR1 SGHVS, CDR2 FNYEAQ.

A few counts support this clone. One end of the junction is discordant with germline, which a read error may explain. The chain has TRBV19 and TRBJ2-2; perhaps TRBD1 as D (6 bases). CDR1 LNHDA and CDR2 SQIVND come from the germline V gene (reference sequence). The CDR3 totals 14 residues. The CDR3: CASSIGGDRLLTTF. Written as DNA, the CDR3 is TGTGCCAGTAGTATAGGAGGAGACAGGCTCCTCACGACTTTT.

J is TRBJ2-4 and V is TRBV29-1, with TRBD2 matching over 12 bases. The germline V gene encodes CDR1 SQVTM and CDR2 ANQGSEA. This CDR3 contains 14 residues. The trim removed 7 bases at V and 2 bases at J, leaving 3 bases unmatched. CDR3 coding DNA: TGCAGCGCTGGACTAGCGGGAACCAAAAACATTCAGTACTTC. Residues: CSAGLAGTKNIQYF.

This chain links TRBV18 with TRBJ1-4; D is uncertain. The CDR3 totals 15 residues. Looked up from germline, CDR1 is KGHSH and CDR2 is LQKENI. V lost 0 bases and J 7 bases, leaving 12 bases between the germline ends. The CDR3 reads CASSPPETRGEKLFF. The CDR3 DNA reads TGTGCCAGCTCACCACCAGAAACGAGAGGTGAAAAACTGTTTTTT.

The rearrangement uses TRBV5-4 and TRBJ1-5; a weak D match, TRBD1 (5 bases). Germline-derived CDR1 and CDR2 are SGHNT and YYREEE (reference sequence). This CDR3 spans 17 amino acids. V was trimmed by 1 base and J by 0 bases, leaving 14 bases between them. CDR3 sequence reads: CASSLSRGSSSNQPQHF. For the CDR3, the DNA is TGTGCCAGCAGCTTGTCAAGGGGCTCGAGTAGCAATCAGCCCCAGCATTTT.

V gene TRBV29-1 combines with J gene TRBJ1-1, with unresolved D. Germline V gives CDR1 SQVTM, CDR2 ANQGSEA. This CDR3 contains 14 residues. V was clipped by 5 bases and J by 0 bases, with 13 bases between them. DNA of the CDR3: TGCAGCGTTAGTCGGGTTGTGGTGAACACTGAAGCTTTCTTT. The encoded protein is CSVSRVVVNTEAFF.

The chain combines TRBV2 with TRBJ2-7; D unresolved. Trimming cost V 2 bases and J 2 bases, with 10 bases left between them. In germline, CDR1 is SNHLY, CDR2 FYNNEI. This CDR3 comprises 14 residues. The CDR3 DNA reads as TGTGCCAGCAGTGAACGGCCGGGTGCCTACGAGCAGTACTTC. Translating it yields CASSERPGAYEQYF.

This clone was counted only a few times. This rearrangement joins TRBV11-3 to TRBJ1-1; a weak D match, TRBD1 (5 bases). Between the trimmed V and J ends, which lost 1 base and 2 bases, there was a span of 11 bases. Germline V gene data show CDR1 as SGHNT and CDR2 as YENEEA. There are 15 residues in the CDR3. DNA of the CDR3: TGTGCCAGCAGCTTAGGAACAGGTGAAAACACTGAAGCTTTCTTT. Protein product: CASSLGTGENTEAFF. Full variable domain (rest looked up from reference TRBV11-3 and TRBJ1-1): EAGVVQSPRYKIIEKKQPVAFWCNPISGHNTLYWYLQNLGQGPELLIRYENEEAVDDSQLPKDRFSAERLKGVDSTLKIQPAELGDSAVYLCASSLGTGENTEAFFGQGTRLTVV.

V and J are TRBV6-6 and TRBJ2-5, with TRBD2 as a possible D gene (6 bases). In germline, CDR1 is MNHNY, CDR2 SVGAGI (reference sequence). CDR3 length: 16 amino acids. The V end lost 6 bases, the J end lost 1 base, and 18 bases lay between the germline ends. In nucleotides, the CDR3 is TGTGCCAGCAGGAGGCGTAACGGGAGCCCCCAAGAGACCCAGTACTTC. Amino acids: CASRRRNGSPQETQYF.

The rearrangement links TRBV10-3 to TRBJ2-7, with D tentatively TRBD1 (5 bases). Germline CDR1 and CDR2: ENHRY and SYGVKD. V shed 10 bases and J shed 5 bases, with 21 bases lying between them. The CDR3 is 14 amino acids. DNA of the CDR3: TGTGCCACCAGAGGCCCCGCAGGGTCCAACGAGCAGTACTTC. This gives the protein CATRGPAGSNEQYF.

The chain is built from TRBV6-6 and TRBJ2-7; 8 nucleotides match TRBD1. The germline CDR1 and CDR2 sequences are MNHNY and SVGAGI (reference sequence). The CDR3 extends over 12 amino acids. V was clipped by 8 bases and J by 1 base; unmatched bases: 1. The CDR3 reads CASGQGSYEQYF. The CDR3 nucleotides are TGTGCCAGCGGACAGGGATCCTACGAGCAGTACTTC.

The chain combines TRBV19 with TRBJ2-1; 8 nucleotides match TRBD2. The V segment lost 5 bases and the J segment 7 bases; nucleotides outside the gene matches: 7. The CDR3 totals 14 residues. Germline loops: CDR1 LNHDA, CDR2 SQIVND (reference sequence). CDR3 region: CASSYTGGENEQFF. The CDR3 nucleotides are TGTGCCAGTAGTTATACGGGGGGGGAGAATGAGCAGTTCTTC.

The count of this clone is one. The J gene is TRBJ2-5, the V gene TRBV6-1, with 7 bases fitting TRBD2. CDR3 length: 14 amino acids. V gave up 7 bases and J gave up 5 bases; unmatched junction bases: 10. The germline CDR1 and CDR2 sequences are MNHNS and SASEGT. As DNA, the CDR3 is TGTGCCAGCACCGCTCCGGGAGGTGTGGAGACCCAGTACTTC. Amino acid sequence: CASTAPGGVETQYF.

This CDR3 reads CAWSLQVGNEQFF. CDR3 in DNA: TGTGCCTGGAGTCTACAGGTCGGCAATGAGCAGTTCTTC. The genes are TRBV30 and TRBJ2-1; tentatively, D is TRBD1 (5 bases). Germline-derived CDR1 and CDR2 are GTSNPN and SVGIG (reference sequence). The CDR3 consists of 13 residues. V lost 2 bases to trimming and J lost 6 bases, with 11 bases between them.